The clone carrying this T cell receptor beta chain was detected ten times or more. TCRdb called the 5' RACE reads again in MiXCR, with one record for every CDR3 protein. The data contain around 110,000 distinct CDR3 sequences, around 10% of them seen just once; the ten biggest clones take up roughly 7.5%. This CDR3 spans 17 amino acids. Germline CDR1 is MNHNS and CDR2 is SASEGT. V gave up 4 bases and J gave up 3 bases, with 21 bases separating them. These data belong to a study of early T cells in non-severe SARS-CoV-2 infection. For the study at large: Bulk RNA taken from unsorted whole blood was sequenced, leaving chains unpaired.

The genes are TRBV6-1 and TRBJ2-5; maybe TRBD2 (5 bases). The clonotype comes from an adult who was a healthcare worker with PCR-confirmed SARS-CoV-2 infection or an uninfected control (not recorded which). Sequencing was performed on whole blood. The CDR3 sequence is CASSVTKPGRMKETQYF. The CDR3 nucleotides read TGTGCCAGCAGTGTAACGAAACCGGGAAGAATGAAAGAGACCCAGTACTTC.